This TCR beta chain emerged from a study of blood T cell repertoires in COVID-19. Study at large: Acute-phase and convalescent COVID-19 samples originated in the United States, Italy and Spain. Nucleic acid was either cDNA or gDNA, and it came from T cells, B-cell-depleted T cells, or PBMCs.

Germline assignment: CDR1 SNHLY and CDR2 FYNNEI. Trimming took off 6 bases at V and 7 bases at J, with 12 bases between the two ends. The CDR3 spans 12 residues. Authors' processing steps: Amplification of reference gene primers provided the estimated nucleated cell counts. Sequenced by immunoSEQ multiplex PCR; TCRdb stores in-frame clones only, minus some. Clone size and V and J calls were adopted from that table, with D and trimming inferred from the DNA. The sample lists more than 35,000 clones, 80% to 90% occurring once. The rearrangement uses TRBV2 and TRBJ1-1; no clear D gene. The sequence derives from a man between 25 and 39 years old with active or convalescent COVID-19. Material for sequencing was peripheral blood. The CDR3 coding sequence is TGTGCCAGCAGCCTCGACATAAGTGAAGCTTTCTTT. This encodes CASSLDISEAFF.